This paragraph covers one TCR beta chain sequence. Its antigen is currently unknown. Trimming removed 2 bases from V and 2 bases from J; junction bases left unmatched: 10. Germline V gene data show CDR1 as LNHDA and CDR2 as SQIVND (reference sequence). The CDR3 consists of 17 residues. The record originates from a study of T cell responses to AZD1222 COVID-19 vaccine. General study points: At baseline, just a handful of AZD1222 recipients tested seropositive. Nearly half of unique spike-specific TCRs reportedly avoided B.1.351 and B.1.1.7 mutated regions.

Sequenced by immunoSEQ multiplex PCR; TCRdb stores in-frame clones only, minus some. The sample includes roughly 200,000 clones, about 94% of them seen just once. The sequence was obtained from an adult who received the MenACWY meningococcal vaccine as a control. The rearrangement links TRBV19 to TRBJ2-3, with 7 positions matching TRBD1. The sequenced sample was peripheral blood, obtained 28 days after the second dose of the MenACWY control vaccine. The CDR3 region is CASSIRAGTVNTDTQYF. The CDR3, as DNA: TGTGCCAGTAGTATACGGGCTGGGACAGTAAACACAGATACGCAGTATTTT. Variable domain in full (rest from reference TRBV19 and TRBJ2-3): DGGITQSPKYLFRKEGQNVTLSCEQNLNHDAMYWYRQDPGQGLRLIYYSQIVNDFQKGDIAEGYSVSREKKESFPLTVTSAQKNPTAFYLCASSIRAGTVNTDTQYFGPGTRLTVL.